The T cell receptor (beta chain) under discussion was sequenced for a study of early T cells in non-severe SARS-CoV-2 infection. Across the whole study: Sequenced bulk RNA came from whole blood that was unsorted, and chains were unpaired.

The TCR library protocol attached unique molecular identifiers to the individual cDNA molecules. TCRdb re-called the 5' RACE reads through MiXCR, storing one row per CDR3 protein. Of around 37,000 distinct CDR3 sequences listed, nearly 10% are singletons. Study conclusions and caveats: Comparison of clonotypes with VDJdb favored anti-spike CD8 responses while missing private and CD4 specificities.

The trim removed 6 bases at V and 2 bases at J, leaving 13 bases unmatched. CDR3 length: 15 residues. Germline V lookup: CDR1 DFQATT, CDR2 SNEGSKA (reference sequence). Points on this clonotype: The antigen remains undetermined.

This sequence was found in an adult who was a healthcare worker with PCR-confirmed SARS-CoV-2 infection or an uninfected control (not recorded which). Sample: whole blood. V and J are TRBV20-1 and TRBJ2-7; TRBD1 aligns across 7 bases. The CDR3 spells CSASGPGQSTYEQYF. As DNA, the CDR3 is TGCAGTGCGAGCGGTCCGGGACAGTCCACCTACGAGCAGTACTTC.